A selection of T cell receptor beta chains follows, all from one sample in a study of T cell responses to AZD1222 COVID-19 vaccine. Profiled with immunoSEQ multiplex PCR; TCRdb holds only in-frame clones, not every one. Of roughly 150,000 clones in the sample, about 91% were seen once. The material sequenced was peripheral blood, taken 28 days after the second AZD1222 dose. These receptors all stem from an adult who received the AZD1222 COVID-19 vaccine. Both conserved end residues are part of each CDR3. The D gene is left open where the match is weak. Where a row states a size, it is once, few, many or the class of an expanded clone; other rows omit it.

d_call: -; j_call: TRBJ2-2; clone_size: -; v_call: TRBV11-3; cdr3_nt: TGTGCCAGCAGCCCCTCAACCACCGGGGAGCTGTTTTTT; cdr3_aa: CASSPSTTGELFF
d_call: TRBD1; j_call: TRBJ1-1; clone_size: few; v_call: TRBV18; cdr3_nt: TGTGCCAGCTCACCGCGACAGGGGGCCACTGAAGCTTTCTTT; cdr3_aa: CASSPRQGATEAFF
d_call: TRBD1; j_call: TRBJ2-7; clone_size: -; v_call: TRBV2; cdr3_nt: TGTGCCAGCAGTGGGGACAGTGCTAACGAGCAGTACTTC; cdr3_aa: CASSGDSANEQYF
d_call: -; j_call: TRBJ1-3; clone_size: -; v_call: TRBV27; cdr3_nt: TGTGCCAGCAGTTTAAACGGCAGGGCCCTCTCTGGAAACACCATATATTTT; cdr3_aa: CASSLNGRALSGNTIYF
d_call: TRBD1; j_call: TRBJ1-1; clone_size: -; v_call: TRBV4-1; cdr3_nt: TGCGCCAGCAGCAAAATAACAGGGGCGGACACTGAAGCTTTCTTT; cdr3_aa: CASSKITGADTEAFF
d_call: TRBD2; j_call: TRBJ2-2; clone_size: once; v_call: TRBV13; cdr3_nt: TGTGCCAGCAGCTCGGGACTAGCGGTCGGGGAGCTGTTTTTT; cdr3_aa: CASSSGLAVGELFF
d_call: -; j_call: TRBJ1-1; clone_size: few; v_call: TRBV6-5; cdr3_nt: TGTGCCAGCAGTAGTTACAGGGAGAGGGCTTTCTTT; cdr3_aa: CASSSYRERAFF
d_call: -; j_call: TRBJ1-2; clone_size: -; v_call: TRBV3-1/TRBV3-2; cdr3_nt: TGTGCCAGCAGCCAAGAGCGGGGCTATGGCTACACCTTC; cdr3_aa: CASSQERGYGYTF
d_call: -; j_call: TRBJ2-3; clone_size: -; v_call: TRBV9; cdr3_nt: TGTGCCAGCAGCGTAGCTATCCGCAGGGATCCCCCGACAGATACGCAGTATTTT; cdr3_aa: CASSVAIRRDPPTDTQYF
d_call: -; j_call: TRBJ1-2; clone_size: -; v_call: TRBV9; cdr3_nt: TGTGCCAGCAGCGTAGTAAGACCTGGCTACACCTTC; cdr3_aa: CASSVVRPGYTF
d_call: -; j_call: TRBJ2-1; clone_size: once; v_call: TRBV7-3; cdr3_nt: TGTGCCAGCAGCTTGGGGGGCGGAGTCAATGAGCAGTTCTTC; cdr3_aa: CASSLGGGVNEQFF
d_call: -; j_call: TRBJ1-5; clone_size: -; v_call: TRBV9; cdr3_nt: TGTGCCAGCAGCGACCACGGTGGCAATCAGCCCCAGCATTTT; cdr3_aa: CASSDHGGNQPQHF
d_call: TRBD1; j_call: TRBJ1-2; clone_size: -; v_call: TRBV11-3; cdr3_nt: TGTGCCAGCAGCCCTACAGGGGAGCATGGCTACACCTTC; cdr3_aa: CASSPTGEHGYTF
d_call: -; j_call: TRBJ2-7; clone_size: -; v_call: TRBV3-1/TRBV3-2; cdr3_nt: TGTGCCAGCAGCCAAGGGCTTGACCCTTTCTACGAGCAGTACTTC; cdr3_aa: CASSQGLDPFYEQYF
d_call: -; j_call: TRBJ1-2; clone_size: -; v_call: TRBV27; cdr3_nt: TGTGCCAGCAGCCCGGGGACGGTCTATGGCTACACCTTC; cdr3_aa: CASSPGTVYGYTF
d_call: TRBD1; j_call: TRBJ2-6; clone_size: -; v_call: TRBV7-3; cdr3_nt: TGTGCCAGCAGCCCAACAGGGGGATCTGGGGCCAACGTCCTGACTTTC; cdr3_aa: CASSPTGGSGANVLTF
d_call: TRBD1; j_call: TRBJ2-7; clone_size: -; v_call: TRBV10-1; cdr3_nt: TGCGCCAGCAGTGAGTCCCCAAAGGGGGCTGACGAGCAGTACTTC; cdr3_aa: CASSESPKGADEQYF
d_call: -; j_call: TRBJ2-7; clone_size: -; v_call: TRBV5-1; cdr3_nt: TGCGCCAGCAGCTTCGGAGTCATCGTCGACGAGCAGTACTTC; cdr3_aa: CASSFGVIVDEQYF
d_call: TRBD1; j_call: TRBJ2-1; clone_size: few; v_call: TRBV7-7; cdr3_nt: TGTGCTAGCAGCCCCGGGACAGGGTTTGGGAATGAGCAGTTCTTC; cdr3_aa: CASSPGTGFGNEQFF
d_call: TRBD1; j_call: TRBJ1-5; clone_size: once; v_call: TRBV6-1; cdr3_nt: TGTGCCAGCAGTGACCTAGGACAGGGGATCAATCAGCCCCAGCATTTT; cdr3_aa: CASSDLGQGINQPQHF
d_call: -; j_call: TRBJ1-6; clone_size: few; v_call: TRBV4-1; cdr3_nt: TGCGCCAGCAGCCACGCCGGGAATACAGGATCACCCCTCCACTTT; cdr3_aa: CASSHAGNTGSPLHF
d_call: -; j_call: TRBJ2-2; clone_size: few; v_call: TRBV15; cdr3_nt: TGTGCCACCAGCAAGAGAAGGACCCTAACCGGGGAGCTGTTTTTT; cdr3_aa: CATSKRRTLTGELFF
d_call: -; j_call: TRBJ1-1; clone_size: -; v_call: TRBV25-1; cdr3_nt: TGTGCCAGCAGTGATGGGAACAGGGCTTTGGGAGCTTTCTTT; cdr3_aa: CASSDGNRALGAFF
d_call: TRBD1; j_call: TRBJ2-5; clone_size: -; v_call: TRBV11-2; cdr3_nt: TGTGCCAGCAGCTTGCCCTTTCAGGGGGAACAGACCCAGTACTTC; cdr3_aa: CASSLPFQGEQTQYF
d_call: TRBD1; j_call: TRBJ2-3; clone_size: -; v_call: TRBV12-5; cdr3_nt: TGTGCTAGTGGACCGGGACAGGGCAATTTCGGAGATACGCAGTATTTT; cdr3_aa: CASGPGQGNFGDTQYF
d_call: -; j_call: TRBJ1-2; clone_size: -; v_call: TRBV18; cdr3_nt: TGTGCCAGCTCTCAACCCGGCCACTATGGCTACACCTTC; cdr3_aa: CASSQPGHYGYTF
d_call: -; j_call: TRBJ2-1; clone_size: -; v_call: TRBV19; cdr3_nt: TGTGCCAGTAGGAGCTCCTACAATGAGCAGTTCTTC; cdr3_aa: CASRSSYNEQFF
d_call: TRBD1; j_call: TRBJ1-2; clone_size: -; v_call: TRBV4-1; cdr3_nt: TGCGCCAGCAGCCAAGTTATTGGGACAGGGGGCGCGCGGGATGGCTACACCTTC; cdr3_aa: CASSQVIGTGGARDGYTF
d_call: TRBD2; j_call: TRBJ2-3; clone_size: -; v_call: TRBV4-1; cdr3_nt: TGCGCCAGCAACGCCGGCGGGGGAGCAGATACGCAGTATTTT; cdr3_aa: CASNAGGGADTQYF
d_call: -; j_call: TRBJ1-2; clone_size: once; v_call: TRBV6-6; cdr3_nt: TGTGCCAGCAGTCGATCACCCCCCGGGGAAGGGAGGTACACCTTC; cdr3_aa: CASSRSPPGEGRYTF
d_call: TRBD2; j_call: TRBJ2-7; clone_size: -; v_call: TRBV29-1; cdr3_nt: TGCAGCGTTCCCTCCCGGACTAGCGTCCACGAGCAGTACTTC; cdr3_aa: CSVPSRTSVHEQYF
d_call: -; j_call: TRBJ1-1; clone_size: -; v_call: TRBV12-3/TRBV12-4; cdr3_nt: TGTGCCAGCAGTTTAGAAGGGCGCACTGAAGCTTTCTTT; cdr3_aa: CASSLEGRTEAFF
d_call: TRBD1; j_call: TRBJ1-3; clone_size: -; v_call: TRBV7-3; cdr3_nt: TGTGCCAGCAGCTACCTCGGGACAGGGGAACACACCATATATTTT; cdr3_aa: CASSYLGTGEHTIYF
d_call: -; j_call: TRBJ2-3; clone_size: -; v_call: TRBV20-1; cdr3_nt: TGCAGTGCTAGTCTAGTCGGGAGTACAGATACGCAGTATTTT; cdr3_aa: CSASLVGSTDTQYF
d_call: -; j_call: TRBJ2-5; clone_size: -; v_call: TRBV19; cdr3_nt: TGTGCCAGTAGTATTCTCCCGGGGGCGAATATAGAGACCCAGTACTTC; cdr3_aa: CASSILPGANIETQYF
d_call: -; j_call: TRBJ2-1; clone_size: -; v_call: TRBV6-2/TRBV6-3; cdr3_nt: TGTGCCAGCAGCGACAATGAGCAGTTCTTC; cdr3_aa: CASSDNEQFF
d_call: -; j_call: TRBJ1-6; clone_size: -; v_call: TRBV7-3; cdr3_nt: TGTGCCAGCAGCTTAGGGGCCAGGGACAATTCACCCCTCCACTTT; cdr3_aa: CASSLGARDNSPLHF
d_call: TRBD1; j_call: TRBJ1-5; clone_size: -; v_call: TRBV5-1; cdr3_nt: TGCTACAGGGGTGCCCAGCCCCAGCATTTT; cdr3_aa: CYRGAQPQHF
d_call: TRBD1; j_call: TRBJ2-7; clone_size: -; v_call: TRBV4-2; cdr3_nt: TGTGCCAGCAGCCAAAGGGGGACAGGGGTGGGCTACGAGCAGTACTTC; cdr3_aa: CASSQRGTGVGYEQYF
d_call: -; j_call: TRBJ1-6; clone_size: -; v_call: TRBV9; cdr3_nt: TGTGCCAGCAGGGGGGGACTCCAAGGGAATTCACCCCTCCACTTT; cdr3_aa: CASRGGLQGNSPLHF
d_call: -; j_call: TRBJ1-6; clone_size: -; v_call: TRBV11-2; cdr3_nt: TGTGCCAGCAGCCGACACTCCGACGGGTTCGGATCACCCCTCCACTTT; cdr3_aa: CASSRHSDGFGSPLHF
d_call: -; j_call: TRBJ2-3; clone_size: -; v_call: TRBV24-1; cdr3_nt: TGTGCCACCAGTGATGCTGGGGGGTCCGATACGCAGTATTTT; cdr3_aa: CATSDAGGSDTQYF
d_call: TRBD1; j_call: TRBJ2-2; clone_size: -; v_call: TRBV29-1; cdr3_nt: TGCAGCGTTGCCTCAGGGGGCTTCGGGGAGCTGTTTTTT; cdr3_aa: CSVASGGFGELFF
d_call: -; j_call: TRBJ2-3; clone_size: once; v_call: TRBV7-9; cdr3_nt: TGTGCCAGCAGCTTCTTGGGGGGGGCCAGCACAGATACGCAGTATTTT; cdr3_aa: CASSFLGGASTDTQYF
d_call: -; j_call: TRBJ1-2; clone_size: -; v_call: TRBV11-2; cdr3_nt: TGTGCCAGCAGCTCCTCACTCGATGACAGGAGCCAATTTTATGGCTACACCTTC; cdr3_aa: CASSSSLDDRSQFYGYTF
d_call: -; j_call: TRBJ2-7; clone_size: -; v_call: TRBV7-9; cdr3_nt: TGTGCCAGCAGCTTAGCGCTGCCGCCATCCCTTGAAGAGCAGTACTTC; cdr3_aa: CASSLALPPSLEEQYF
d_call: TRBD2; j_call: TRBJ2-5; clone_size: once; v_call: TRBV3-1/TRBV3-2; cdr3_nt: TGTGCCAGCACCCCGACATTGATAGCGGGAGAAACCCAAGAGACCCAGTACTTC; cdr3_aa: CASTPTLIAGETQETQYF
d_call: -; j_call: TRBJ2-3; clone_size: -; v_call: TRBV5-1; cdr3_nt: TGCGCCAGCAGCTTGGCCGCGCGCTCCGGGACAGATACGCAGTATTTT; cdr3_aa: CASSLAARSGTDTQYF
d_call: -; j_call: TRBJ1-2; clone_size: -; v_call: TRBV5-5; cdr3_nt: TGTGCCAGCAGCTTGGGAGGGGTCGGCTATGGCTACACCTTC; cdr3_aa: CASSLGGVGYGYTF
d_call: -; j_call: TRBJ1-1; clone_size: -; v_call: TRBV18; cdr3_nt: TGTGCCAGCTCACCACCGGCCGGCCGAGAGAGGACTTTCTTT; cdr3_aa: CASSPPAGRERTFF
d_call: -; j_call: TRBJ1-4; clone_size: -; v_call: TRBV4-2; cdr3_nt: TGTGCCAGCAGCCAAGATCCAAAAGGAGGGGGGATAGGAACTAATGAAAAACTGTTTTTT; cdr3_aa: CASSQDPKGGGIGTNEKLFF